This TCR beta chain was captured by sequencing in a study of T cells in localized non-small cell lung cancer. Study-level points and caveats: Within adjacent lung there appeared a median around 55 of the top 100 tumor clones. Tumor samples were not multi-region, leaving intratumor heterogeneity unexcluded.

This clone was detected a few times. Its target is unknown. The CDR3 contains 15 residues. Germline values: CDR1 MDHEN, CDR2 SYDVKM. Trimming removed 6 bases at V and 3 bases at J, with 17 bases between. The adjacent lung that was sampled lay at least 2 cm from the tumor margin and showed no atypia. Some clones are missing from TCRdb's copy, which holds only in-frame ones; the method was immunoSEQ multiplex PCR. The data hold roughly 2,000 clones, with roughly 30% observed a single time. The sample in question was normal lung tissue next to the tumor, obtained before any cancer treatment. The sequence was obtained from a male donor aged 60 or older with stage II lung adenocarcinoma. V and J are TRBV28 and TRBJ1-2; D unresolved. In DNA form, the CDR3 reads TGTGCCAGCAGACTAACGGCCCCGATGGACTATGGCTACACCTTC. Encoded protein: CASRLTAPMDYGYTF.